The 28 T cell receptor beta chains presented below share a single source sample, sequenced in a study of cytomegalovirus exposure and HLA in healthy donors (dated by TCRdb to 2017 to 2019). Receptor libraries were prepared by the immunoSEQ multiplex PCR assay. For the multiplex PCR, a mixture combining 60 forward primers for TCR Vbeta segments and 13 reverse primers for TCR Jbeta segments was used. TCRdb took over this immuneACCESS table, retaining in-frame rearrangements with V and J assigned. Such tables are incomplete; in checked studies, under half of the missing clones stem from an unresolved V gene, and the remainder is unexplained. The sample table shows 150,000 to 200,000 clones, and 75% to 80% are seen once. Clones ranked in the top ten supply 0.98% of the sample. The sequencing sample was made of PBMCs. All receptors come from a woman in her forties or fifties in good health and CMV-seropositive.

This chain links TRBV30 with TRBJ1-1; no definite D call. Germline V CDR1 and CDR2: GTSNPN, SVGIG (reference sequence). Between the trimmed V and J ends, which lost 4 bases and 5 bases, there was a span of 14 bases. The CDR3 extends over 13 amino acids. CDR3 bases: TGTGCCTGGACAGAGTTGCCGGGTACTGAAGCTTTCTTT. Its protein product is CAWTELPGTEAFF.

The V gene is TRBV27, the J gene TRBJ2-3; unclear D gene. Trimming left V 5 bases short and J 2 bases short, with 8 bases between. CDR1 MNHEY and CDR2 SMNVEV come from the germline V gene (reference sequence). The CDR3 has 13 amino acids. The CDR3 is CASSRPYTDTQYF. CDR3 sequence (DNA): TGTGCCAGCAGTCGCCCCTACACAGATACGCAGTATTTT.

The V call is TRBV7-2, the J call TRBJ1-2, with D hard to call. Germline V CDR1 and CDR2: SGHTA, FQGNSA. V was shortened by 3 bases and J by 2 bases, with 7 bases between the two germline ends. CDR3 size: 13 residues. The CDR3 region is CASSFSVNYGYTF. CDR3 nucleotide sequence: TGTGCCAGCAGCTTCAGCGTAAACTATGGCTACACCTTC.

V usage is TRBV7-3 and J usage is TRBJ2-7, with D tentatively TRBD2 (6 bases). This CDR3 has 15 residues. Per the germline V gene, CDR1 is SGHTA and CDR2 is FQGTGA. V lost 5 bases and J 7 bases, leaving 21 bases between the germline ends. The CDR3: CASSRNGGTLGEQYF. The CDR3 nucleotides are TGTGCCAGCAGCCGAAACGGCGGGACCCTGGGGGAGCAGTACTTC.

The gene calls are TRBV18 and TRBJ2-7, with a tentative D call TRBD1 (5 bases). Germline V gives CDR1 KGHSH, CDR2 LQKENI. V dropped 6 bases and J dropped 2 bases, with 14 bases sitting between them. The CDR3 is 14 amino acids. The CDR3 DNA reads TGTGCCAGCTCGCCCAACAGGCAGACCTACGAGCAGTACTTC. It translates to CASSPNRQTYEQYF.

The chain joins TRBV5-3 to TRBJ1-4; TRBD1 aligns across 8 bases. TRBV5-3 is an ORF; its function is uncertain. This CDR3 contains 15 residues. J was trimmed by 8 bases and V by 0 bases; bases with no gene match: 6. For the CDR3, the DNA is TGTGCCAGAAGCTTGGGCCGACAGGGGAGCGAAAAACTGTTTTTT. Its translation: CARSLGRQGSEKLFF.

This clone came up a few times. This chain connects TRBV5-1 to TRBJ2-1; possible D gene TRBD1, 6 bases. This CDR3 is 15 amino acids long. From germline, CDR1 is SGHRS and CDR2 YFSETQ. Deletions cut 0 bases from V and 4 bases from J, with 11 bases between. The CDR3 sequence is CASSLGGPSYNEQFF. The DNA of the CDR3 is TGCGCCAGCAGCTTGGGGGGGCCATCTTACAATGAGCAGTTCTTC.

The chain has TRBV9 and TRBJ1-1; D gene uncertain. The CDR3 totals 15 residues. CDR1 SGDLS and CDR2 YYNGEE come from the germline V gene. V dropped 3 bases and J dropped 5 bases, with 17 bases sitting between them. CDR3 nucleotides: TGTGCCAGCAGCGGAGGATCGACTTTTGGGACTGAAGCTTTCTTT. Residues: CASSGGSTFGTEAFF.

This chain connects TRBV19 to TRBJ1-1; a possible D gene is TRBD1 (5 bases). Looked up from germline, CDR1 is LNHDA and CDR2 is SQIVND (reference sequence). The V gene lost 3 bases and the J gene lost 3 bases, with 11 bases spanning the gap. This CDR3 has 14 residues. The CDR3 region is CASSMNGGDTEAFF. The CDR3 DNA is TGTGCCAGTAGTATGAACGGGGGGGACACTGAAGCTTTCTTT.

This sequence joins TRBV10-3 and TRBJ2-7; tentatively, D is TRBD1 (5 bases). Germline V gene data show CDR1 as ENHRY and CDR2 as SYGVKD. Trimming stripped 5 bases from V and 4 bases from J, with 9 bases between. CDR3 length: 12 residues. The CDR3 protein is CAISTTEYEQYF. The CDR3 nucleotides read TGTGCCATCAGTACGACAGAGTACGAGCAGTACTTC.

This clone was detected once. This chain links TRBV7-9 with TRBJ1-4; 7 bases match TRBD1. The CDR3 length is 14 residues. Per germline, CDR1 SEHNR and CDR2 FQNEAQ (reference sequence). The ends lost 5 bases at V and 5 bases at J; junction bases unmatched: 5. Here the CDR3 DNA reads TGTGCCAGCAGCCTCGACAGGGAGAATGAAAAACTGTTTTTT. It codes for CASSLDRENEKLFF.

The chain recombines TRBV2 with TRBJ1-2; a weak D match, TRBD1 (5 bases). Germline CDR1 reads SNHLY; CDR2 reads FYNNEI. CDR3 length equals 13 residues. CDR3 nucleotides: TGTGCTCGCTCGTGGCCCCAGGGCTATGGCTACACCTTC. Protein product: CARSWPQGYGYTF.

The gene calls are TRBV7-2 and TRBJ2-5, with unresolved D. V shed 0 bases and J shed 1 base, with 6 bases lying between them. The CDR3 extends over 14 amino acids. Germline V CDR1 and CDR2: SGHTA, FQGNSA. For the CDR3, the DNA is TGTGCCAGCAGCTTAGCGGCAGTCCAAGAGACCCAGTACTTC. Its translation is CASSLAAVQETQYF. Together with reference TRBV7-2 and TRBJ2-5, the CDR3 gives the full variable domain: GAGVSQSPSNKVTEKGKDVELRCDPISGHTALYWYRQSLGQGLEFLIYFQGNSAPDKSGLPSDRFSAERTGGSVSTLTIQRTQQEDSAVYLCASSLAAVQETQYFGPGTRLLVL.

The rearrangement links TRBV6-5 to TRBJ1-2; the D gene is possibly TRBD1 (6 bases). The CDR3 is 16 amino acids. V was clipped by 4 bases and J by 6 bases, with 21 bases between them. The V gene's germline CDR1 is MNHEY and CDR2 SVGAGI. For the CDR3, the DNA is TGTGCCAGCAGTTTGAATGGGGGCCCCGGCAACGATGGCTACACCTTC. Amino acid sequence: CASSLNGGPGNDGYTF.

V and J are TRBV7-8 and TRBJ2-7; D is ambiguous. Trimming shortened V by 1 base and J by 2 bases, and 12 bases separated the two germline ends. The CDR3 loop spans 15 amino acids. Per the germline V gene, CDR1 is SGHVS and CDR2 is FQNEAQ. The CDR3 is CASSLGARPTYEQYF. The CDR3 region has the DNA TGTGCCAGCAGCTTAGGGGCCAGGCCGACCTACGAGCAGTACTTC.

The J gene is TRBJ1-5, the V gene TRBV9, with D hard to call. The V end was cut by 0 bases, the J end by 2 bases, with 9 bases between. From germline, CDR1 is SGDLS and CDR2 YYNGEE. The CDR3 loop spans 15 amino acids. The CDR3: CASSVDGEGNQPQHF. The CDR3 nucleotides read TGTGCCAGCAGCGTAGACGGCGAGGGCAATCAGCCCCAGCATTTT.

This chain connects TRBV30 to TRBJ2-5, with D possibly matching TRBD2 (5 bases). The CDR3 extends over 11 amino acids. V was cut by 2 bases and J by 7 bases, with 8 bases left in between. CDR1 is GTSNPN, CDR2 SVGIG, per germline (reference sequence). The CDR3 spells CAWSSEGTQYF. In DNA form, the CDR3 reads TGTGCCTGGAGTTCTGAGGGGACCCAGTACTTC.

In this sample, this clone turned up once. The CDR3 here is CASSLSSGGPYEQYF. The CDR3 nucleotides are TGTGCCAGCAGTCTATCTAGCGGGGGGCCCTACGAGCAGTACTTC. The chain combines TRBV6-6 with TRBJ2-7; 11 bases match TRBD2. Per germline, CDR1 MNHNY and CDR2 SVGAGI (reference sequence). J gave up 2 bases and V 5 bases, and 5 bases lay outside the gene matches. The CDR3 runs 15 residues.

V usage is TRBV13 and J usage is TRBJ2-1; the match to TRBD2 covers 11 bases. The V gene end was trimmed by 5 bases and the J gene end by 1 base; junction bases not matched to a gene: 1. Germline assignment: CDR1 PRHDT and CDR2 FYEKMQ (reference sequence). This CDR3 is 15 amino acids long. CDR3 sequence reads: CASSPSGRSYNEQFF. Here the CDR3 DNA reads TGTGCCAGCAGCCCTAGCGGGAGGTCCTACAATGAGCAGTTCTTC.

CDR3 protein: CASSVSPPNEQFF. In nucleotides, the CDR3 is TGTGCCAGCAGCGTAAGCCCGCCCAATGAGCAGTTCTTC. The rearrangement uses TRBV9 and TRBJ2-1; no reliable D call. The CDR3 is 13 amino acids. Trimming stripped 1 base from V and 6 bases from J, with 8 bases between. The germline V gene encodes CDR1 SGDLS and CDR2 YYNGEE.

This chain joins TRBV21-1 and TRBJ1-1; the tabulated D call, TRBD1, remains unverified against the DNA. TRBV21-1 is recorded as a pseudogene. This CDR3 is built from 16 residues. The CDR3 loop reads CASSKEWARGQTEAFF. CDR3 nucleotide sequence: TGTGCCAGCAGCAAAGAATGGGCCAGGGGGCAAACTGAAGCTTTCTTT.

The chain has TRBV4-1 and TRBJ2-2; TRBD2 is a possible D gene (6 bases). V was clipped by 5 bases and J by 7 bases, with 20 bases between them. The length of the CDR3 is 16 residues. In germline, CDR1 is MGHRA, CDR2 YSYEKL. In DNA form, the CDR3 reads TGCGCCAGCAGCGCCTTATCCGGGAGCATTAACGGGGAGCTGTTTTTT. It codes for CASSALSGSINGELFF.

The chain has TRBV5-1 and TRBJ2-5; 10 bases are shared with TRBD1. Germline-derived CDR1 and CDR2 are SGHRS and YFSETQ. V lost 1 base to trimming and J lost 4 bases; unmatched junction nucleotides: 7. There are 16 residues in the CDR3. CDR3 coding DNA: TGCGCCAGCAGCTTGAAGGGACAGGGGAACGGAGAGACCCAGTACTTC. This sequence encodes CASSLKGQGNGETQYF.

The rearrangement uses TRBV11-2 and TRBJ2-5; 8 nucleotides align to TRBD2. The V gene's germline CDR1 is SGHAT and CDR2 FQNNGV. This CDR3 is 15 amino acids long. The V segment lost 2 bases and the J segment 1 base; nucleotides outside the gene matches: 3. In nucleotides, the CDR3 is TGTGCCAGCAGCTTACCGGGGGGGCCCCAAGAGACCCAGTACTTC. Its protein is CASSLPGGPQETQYF.

V usage is TRBV6-5 and J usage is TRBJ2-7; TRBD1 aligns across 7 bases. The trim removed 6 bases at V and 5 bases at J, leaving 7 bases unmatched. Germline values: CDR1 MNHEY, CDR2 SVGAGI. The CDR3 covers 13 residues. The CDR3 loop is CASSLTGRNEQYF. The CDR3 DNA sequence: TGTGCCAGCAGCCTGACAGGGCGGAACGAGCAGTACTTC.

The V call is TRBV4-3, the J call TRBJ1-2; a weak D match, TRBD1 (6 bases). V gave up 1 base and J gave up 0 bases, with 12 bases separating them. Germline V lookup: CDR1 LGHNA, CDR2 YSLEER. The length of the CDR3 is 16 residues. Written as DNA, the CDR3 is TGCGCCAGCAGCCAAGGTACGGGGACAACTAACTATGGCTACACCTTC. This codes for CASSQGTGTTNYGYTF.

A note on this clone: At one of its ends the junction is not consistent with the germline gene, which may arise from a read error. This sequence joins TRBV7-9 and TRBJ2-5; the D gene is possibly TRBD1 (6 bases). The CDR3 covers 12 residues. Germline CDR1 reads SEHNR; CDR2 reads FQNEAQ (reference sequence). The CDR3 here is CSSSSGEETQYF. The CDR3 nucleotides read TGTTCCAGCAGCTCAGGGGAAGAGACCCAGTACTTC.

This clone is a singleton in its sample. The V gene is TRBV4-1, the J gene TRBJ1-2; possibly TRBD1 for D (5 bases). V shed 2 bases and J shed 7 bases, with 14 bases lying between them. CDR1 and CDR2 (germline): MGHRA, YSYEKL. The CDR3 length is 14 residues. CDR3 sequence reads: CASSQLGTYGGYTF. The CDR3, as DNA: TGCGCCAGCAGCCAACTCGGGACTTATGGTGGCTACACCTTC.